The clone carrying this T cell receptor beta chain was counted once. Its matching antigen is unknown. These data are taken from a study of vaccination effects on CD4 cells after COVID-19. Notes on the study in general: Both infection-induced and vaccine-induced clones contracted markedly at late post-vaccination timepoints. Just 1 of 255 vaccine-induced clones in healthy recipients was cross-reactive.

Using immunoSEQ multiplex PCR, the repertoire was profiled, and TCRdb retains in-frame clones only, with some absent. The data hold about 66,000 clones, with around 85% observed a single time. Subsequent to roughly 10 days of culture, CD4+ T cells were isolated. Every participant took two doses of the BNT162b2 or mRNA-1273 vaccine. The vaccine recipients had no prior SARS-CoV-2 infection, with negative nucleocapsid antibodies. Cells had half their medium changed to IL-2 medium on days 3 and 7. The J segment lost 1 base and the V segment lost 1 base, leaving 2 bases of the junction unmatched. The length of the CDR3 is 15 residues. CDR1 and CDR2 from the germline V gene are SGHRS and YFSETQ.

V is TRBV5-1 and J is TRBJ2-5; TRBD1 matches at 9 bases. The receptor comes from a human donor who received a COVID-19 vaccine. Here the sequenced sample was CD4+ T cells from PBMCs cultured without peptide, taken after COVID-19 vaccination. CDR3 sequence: CASSLKQGAQETQYF. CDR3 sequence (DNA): TGCGCCAGCAGCTTGAAACAGGGGGCCCAAGAGACCCAGTACTTC.